The 29 T cell receptor beta chains below come from one sample, sequenced in a study of blood T cell repertoires in COVID-19. Assay: immunoSEQ multiplex PCR; the TCRdb copy retains only in-frame clones and omits some. Among about 230,000 clones, 70% to 90% were seen once, and the ten largest hold 15% to 18%. Sequenced input: PBMCs or T cells enriched from blood (not recorded which). These receptors were taken from a young man who had recovered from COVID-19.

The chain recombines TRBV20-1 with TRBJ2-1, with TRBD2 matching over 11 bases. This CDR3 region has 14 residues. Germline CDR1 and CDR2: DFQATT and SNEGSKA (reference sequence). With 6 bases clipped from V and 4 bases from J, the junction kept 5 bases outside the gene matches. This chain's CDR3 is CSASGTSGYNEQFF. DNA for the CDR3: TGCAGTGCAAGTGGGACTAGCGGTTACAATGAGCAGTTCTTC.

The CDR3 DNA reads as TGTGCCAGCAGTTCGAATACAGGAGTTTTGTACGAGCAGTACTTC. Its translation: CASSSNTGVLYEQYF. This sequence joins TRBV3-1 (or the pseudogene TRBV3-2) and TRBJ2-7, with D possibly being TRBD1 (5 bases). The V end was cut by 6 bases, the J end by 4 bases, with 19 bases between. In germline, CDR1 is LGHDT, CDR2 YNNKEL (reference sequence). The CDR3 length is 15 residues.

This rearrangement joins TRBV5-1 to TRBJ2-7, with 7 bases matching TRBD1. The CDR3 sequence is 14 residues long. The germline V gene encodes CDR1 SGHRS and CDR2 YFSETQ. J was trimmed by 2 bases and V by 3 bases; bases with no gene match: 5. CDR3 nucleotides: TGCGCCAGCAGCTCGATGACAGGGCCCTACGAGCAGTACTTC. Amino acid sequence: CASSSMTGPYEQYF.

V usage is TRBV5-1 and J usage is TRBJ1-1; D uncertain. The CDR3 extends over 12 amino acids. V lost 5 bases, J lost 1 base, and 6 bases lay in between. From germline, CDR1 is SGHRS and CDR2 YFSETQ. The CDR3 loop reads CASRPGNTEAFF. In nucleotides, the CDR3 is TGCGCCAGCAGACCCGGGAACACTGAAGCTTTCTTT. Drawing the rest from reference TRBV5-1 and TRBJ1-1, the complete variable domain is KAGVTQTPRYLIKTRGQQVTLSCSPISGHRSVSWYQQTPGQGLQFLFEYFSETQRNKGNFPGRFSGRQFSNSRSEMNVSTLELGDSALYLCASRPGNTEAFFGQGTRLTVV.

The chain carries TRBV7-9 and TRBJ2-1; TRBD2 aligns across 10 bases. The CDR3 extends over 15 amino acids. CDR1 is SEHNR, CDR2 FQNEAQ, per germline (reference sequence). V shed 5 bases and J 7 bases; nucleotides not matched to a gene: 8. CDR3 region: CASSEPTSGWNEQFF. CDR3 in DNA: TGTGCCAGCAGCGAGCCGACTAGCGGGTGGAATGAGCAGTTCTTC.

The rearrangement joins TRBV11-3 to TRBJ2-1; no clear D gene. This CDR3 contains 13 residues. Germline V gene lookup returns CDR1 SGHNT and CDR2 YENEEA. V was pared by 3 bases and J by 8 bases, with 11 bases between. As DNA, the CDR3 is TGTGCCAGCAGCTTTTTGGTACACCATGAGCAGTTCTTC. It encodes CASSFLVHHEQFF.

This chain connects TRBV25-1 to TRBJ2-7; 14 bases agree with TRBD2. The CDR3 spans 16 residues. Germline CDR1 is MGHDK and CDR2 is SYGVNS. The V and J ends lost 6 bases and 5 bases, in that order; junction bases with no gene match: 9. The CDR3 loop reads CASREAGTSGSHEQYF. CDR3 nucleotides: TGTGCCAGCAGAGAAGCCGGGACTAGCGGGAGCCACGAGCAGTACTTC.

In this sample, this clone turned up once. CDR3 DNA sequence: TGTGCCAGCAGCCTCAGCGTAGGCGGAAACACCATATATTTT. This sequence encodes CASSLSVGGNTIYF. This rearrangement joins TRBV7-2 to TRBJ1-3; unclear D gene. This CDR3 spans 14 amino acids. The germline CDR1 and CDR2 sequences are SGHTA and FQGNSA. V was shortened by 5 bases and J by 4 bases, with 12 bases between the two germline ends.

CDR3 loop: CASSSRTGNWYEQYF. CDR3 in DNA: TGCGCCAGCAGCTCTCGGACAGGGAATTGGTACGAGCAGTACTTC. The J gene is TRBJ2-7, the V gene TRBV5-1; 8 bases are shared with TRBD1. With V trimmed by 3 bases and J by 4 bases, 9 bases remained unmatched. The CDR3 sequence is 15 residues long. Germline V gene data show CDR1 as SGHRS and CDR2 as YFSETQ.

The V call is TRBV19, the J call TRBJ1-6, with TRBD1 matching 7 bases. The ends lost 6 bases at V and 10 bases at J; junction bases unmatched: 12. The CDR3 has 15 residues. Germline V gene lookup returns CDR1 LNHDA and CDR2 SQIVND (reference sequence). The CDR3 sequence is CASSDRAISSSPLHF. CDR3 nucleotides: TGTGCCAGTAGCGACAGGGCCATTTCGAGCTCACCCCTCCACTTT.

The V and J genes are TRBV6-1 and TRBJ2-1; 9 bases are shared with TRBD2. The CDR3 has 16 residues. V was pared by 2 bases and J by 8 bases, with 10 bases of the junction left unmatched. Germline CDR1 and CDR2: MNHNS and SASEGT. CDR3 nucleotide sequence: TGTGCCAGCAGTGAACAGGGCGGGGGGGCTATGTATGAGCAGTTCTTC. Translation: CASSEQGGGAMYEQFF.

This sequence joins TRBV5-8 and TRBJ1-4; possibly TRBD1 for D (5 bases). CDR3 size: 16 residues. Trimming pared 0 bases from V and 0 bases from J, leaving 9 bases between. Germline V gives CDR1 SGHTS, CDR2 YDEGEE. The CDR3 reads CASSLGQGATNEKLFF. The CDR3 DNA is TGTGCCAGCAGCTTGGGGCAGGGCGCAACTAATGAAAAACTGTTTTTT.

The chain recombines TRBV25-1 with TRBJ1-2, with D maybe TRBD1 (5 bases). The V and J ends lost 6 bases and 7 bases respectively, with 15 bases between them. From germline, CDR1 is MGHDK and CDR2 SYGVNS. CDR3 length: 13 amino acids. The CDR3 region is CASRASGSGGYTF. As DNA, the CDR3 is TGTGCCAGCAGAGCCTCAGGGTCTGGTGGCTACACCTTC.

This chain joins TRBV2 and TRBJ1-2, with 8 bases lining up with TRBD1. J gave up 8 bases and V 3 bases, and 8 bases lay outside the gene matches. Germline CDR1 is SNHLY and CDR2 is FYNNEI. CDR3 size: 14 residues. The CDR3 sequence: CASSESGQGYGYTF. CDR3 bases: TGTGCCAGCAGTGAGAGTGGACAGGGTTACGGCTACACCTTC.

J is TRBJ1-2 and V is TRBV30; 7 bases agree with TRBD1. CDR3 length: 13 amino acids. V gave up 4 bases and J gave up 7 bases; unmatched junction bases: 9. Germline V gives CDR1 GTSNPN, CDR2 SVGIG (reference sequence). Here the CDR3 reads CAWTIQGDGGYTF. DNA for the CDR3: TGTGCCTGGACTATCCAGGGGGATGGTGGCTACACCTTC.

The gene calls are TRBV10-3 and TRBJ1-1; no definite D call. Germline V gene lookup returns CDR1 ENHRY and CDR2 SYGVKD. The CDR3 covers 15 residues. Trimming removed 6 bases from V and 1 base from J, with 15 bases in between. In DNA, the CDR3 is TGTGCCATCAGGGATCCGGGGTCTCAGAACACTGAAGCTTTCTTT. Amino acid sequence: CAIRDPGSQNTEAFF.

This clone has just a few counts. The CDR3 sequence is CATSRSTGGNEKLFF. The CDR3 DNA sequence: TGTGCCACCAGCAGATCGACAGGGGGAAATGAAAAACTGTTTTTT. This rearrangement joins TRBV15 to TRBJ1-4; TRBD1 agrees at 9 bases. V was pared by 2 bases and J by 5 bases, with 3 bases of the junction left unmatched. The germline V gene has CDR1 LNHNV and CDR2 YYDKDF (reference sequence). The CDR3 runs to 15 residues.

This chain connects TRBV24-1 to TRBJ1-5; 8 bases map to TRBD1. Germline loops: CDR1 KGHDR, CDR2 SFDVKD. With V trimmed by 4 bases and J by 6 bases, 7 bases remained unmatched. This CDR3 has 15 amino acids. The chain's CDR3 is CATSEDGQGRQPQHF. DNA of the CDR3: TGTGCCACCAGTGAGGACGGACAGGGCCGTCAGCCCCAGCATTTT.

A single count supports this clone. V and J are TRBV2 and TRBJ1-1, with 12 bases matching TRBD1. There are 13 residues in the CDR3. Germline V gene data show CDR1 as SNHLY and CDR2 as FYNNEI. The V gene end was trimmed by 9 bases and the J gene end by 6 bases; junction bases not matched to a gene: 5. Here the CDR3 reads CARPGQGAAEAFF. CDR3 nucleotides: TGTGCCAGGCCGGGACAGGGGGCGGCTGAAGCTTTCTTT.

The chain uses TRBV7-2 and TRBJ2-7; 11 bases are a match to TRBD2. V dropped 1 base and J dropped 4; count of bases not matched to a gene: 3. This CDR3 has 15 residues. The germline V gene encodes CDR1 SGHTA and CDR2 FQGNSA. CDR3 amino acids: CASSLDLAGGYEQYF. The CDR3 coding sequence is TGTGCCAGCAGCTTAGACCTAGCGGGAGGTTACGAGCAGTACTTC. Full variable domain (outside the CDR3, taken from reference TRBV7-2 and TRBJ2-7): GAGVSQSPSNKVTEKGKDVELRCDPISGHTALYWYRQSLGQGLEFLIYFQGNSAPDKSGLPSDRFSAERTGGSVSTLTIQRTQQEDSAVYLCASSLDLAGGYEQYFGPGTRLTVT.

This clone was counted once. The rearrangement joins TRBV6-2 or TRBV6-3 to TRBJ2-2, with 9 bases aligning to TRBD1. The CDR3 has 16 amino acids. V was pared by 5 bases and J by 2 bases, with 6 bases of the junction left unmatched. Germline CDR1 reads MNHEY; CDR2 reads SVGEGT. The CDR3 reads CASSHWGQGNTGELFF. The CDR3 DNA reads TGTGCCAGCAGTCACTGGGGACAGGGAAACACCGGGGAGCTGTTTTTT.

The sample holds one count of this clone. The chain joins TRBV6-4 to TRBJ1-2, with D possibly matching TRBD1 (5 bases). Germline V gene sequence: CDR1 MRHNA, CDR2 SNTAGT. The CDR3 has 13 residues. V lost 3 bases and J lost 8, with 13 bases in between. Here the CDR3 reads CASSDWQGAGYTF. The CDR3 DNA reads as TGTGCCAGCAGTGATTGGCAGGGCGCCGGCTACACCTTC.

The chain joins TRBV14 to TRBJ2-7; perhaps TRBD1 as D (6 bases). The V end lost 0 bases, the J end lost 6 bases, and 15 bases lay between the germline ends. The CDR3 sequence is 15 residues long. CDR1 SGHDN and CDR2 FVKESK come from the germline V gene. The CDR3 nucleotides are TGTGCCAGCAGCCAAGACAGGGGCCCGGCTCTCGAGCAGTACTTC. Translating gives CASSQDRGPALEQYF.

In this sample, this clone turned up a few times. This sample also contains other DNA sequences that code for the same CDR3. The chain employs TRBV19 and TRBJ2-7; tentatively, D is TRBD1 (5 bases). Germline lookup yields CDR1 LNHDA and CDR2 SQIVND (reference sequence). CDR3 length: 13 amino acids. The V end lost 3 bases, the J end lost 1 base, and 7 bases lay between the germline ends. The CDR3 bases are TGTGCCAGTAGTATCACAGGTTCCTACGAGCAGTACTTC. It is translated as CASSITGSYEQYF.

V usage is TRBV7-9 and J usage is TRBJ2-1; 13 bases align to TRBD2. CDR1 and CDR2 from the germline V gene are SEHNR and FQNEAQ (reference sequence). Losses at the gene ends were 5 bases for V and 4 bases for J; bases not matched to a gene: 5. The CDR3 is made up of 16 amino acids. The CDR3 nucleotides are TGTGCCAGCAGCATATGGGGACTAGCGGGATACAATGAGCAGTTCTTC. Translation gives CASSIWGLAGYNEQFF.

V is TRBV9 and J is TRBJ2-1; the D is unclear. The CDR3 totals 14 residues. CDR1 and CDR2 (germline): SGDLS, YYNGEE. Deletions cut 0 bases from V and 5 bases from J, with 9 bases between. The CDR3 DNA reads TGTGCCAGCAGCGTAGCCCCAGGCGACAATGAGCAGTTCTTC. Translation gives CASSVAPGDNEQFF. Full variable domain (outside the CDR3, taken from reference TRBV9 and TRBJ2-1): DSGVTQTPKHLITATGQRVTLRCSPRSGDLSVYWYQQSLDQGLQFLIQYYNGEERAKGNILERFSAQQFPDLHSELNLSSLELGDSALYFCASSVAPGDNEQFFGPGTRLTVL.

This clone was seen a handful of times. This chain joins TRBV5-6 and TRBJ1-6; D is undetermined. CDR1 and CDR2 from the germline V gene are SGHDT and YYEEEE. Trimming removed 1 base at V and 7 bases at J, with 12 bases between. The CDR3 sequence is 15 residues long. CDR3 amino acids: CASSLSGLINSPLHF. The DNA for the CDR3 is TGTGCCAGCAGCTTGTCAGGACTGATCAATTCACCCCTCCACTTT.

The chain combines TRBV21-1 with TRBJ1-3; TRBD1, as called in the table, went unchecked against the DNA. TRBV21-1 corresponds to a pseudogene. The CDR3 is 13 residues long. The CDR3 is CASSYGQGNTIYF. CDR3 sequence (DNA): TGTGCCAGCAGCTACGGACAGGGAAACACCATATATTTT.

The rearrangement links TRBV7-2 to TRBJ2-2; D gene uncertain. The CDR3 is 12 residues long. Per the germline V gene, CDR1 is SGHTA and CDR2 is FQGNSA. Trimming pared 5 bases from V and 6 bases from J, leaving 7 bases between. The CDR3 reads CASSPFPGELFF. CDR3 nucleotides: TGTGCCAGCAGCCCCTTCCCCGGGGAGCTGTTTTTT. The full variable domain, completed using reference TRBV7-2 and TRBJ2-2, is GAGVSQSPSNKVTEKGKDVELRCDPISGHTALYWYRQSLGQGLEFLIYFQGNSAPDKSGLPSDRFSAERTGGSVSTLTIQRTQQEDSAVYLCASSPFPGELFFGEGSRLTVL.